These T cell receptor beta chains were read from a single sample in a study of T cell repertoires in cytomegalovirus infection. Via MiXCR, TCRdb re-called the reads, giving one row per CDR3 protein. The data show 800,000 to 950,000 distinct CDR3 sequences, with less than 35% seen just once and around an eighth held by the top ten. No antigens are known for them. Sequences were derived from cultured CD8+ T cells from PBMCs, sampled from culture after CMV antigen stimulation. All receptors derive from a human donor in good health (CMV status not recorded). Some clones in this sample may be carry-over from other donors' samples. The CDR3 runs from the conserved cysteine through the conserved F or W. A D gene is named only where the DNA matches it firmly. Where a row states a size, it is once, few, many or the class of an expanded clone; other rows omit it.

d_gene: NA; j_gene: TRBJ2-3; abundance: many; v_gene: TRBV6-2/TRBV6-3; len: 14; CDR3aa: CASSYLGSTDTQYF
d_gene: TRBD1; j_gene: TRBJ2-1; abundance: few; v_gene: TRBV3-1; len: 17; CDR3aa: CASSQDLTGDSYNEQFF
d_gene: NA; j_gene: TRBJ2-1; abundance: few; v_gene: TRBV24-1; len: 11; CDR3aa: CATQGYNEQFF
d_gene: NA; j_gene: TRBJ2-4; abundance: NA; v_gene: TRBV27; len: 14; CDR3aa: CASSHRTAQNIQYF
d_gene: TRBD1; j_gene: TRBJ1-5; abundance: few; v_gene: TRBV29-1; len: 14; CDR3aa: CSGWTGEINQPQHF
d_gene: TRBD1; j_gene: TRBJ2-1; abundance: few; v_gene: TRBV24-1; len: 15; CDR3aa: CATSETGGTYNEQFF
d_gene: NA; j_gene: TRBJ1-1; abundance: few; v_gene: TRBV25-1; len: 12; CDR3aa: CASSEYSRRTFF
d_gene: NA; j_gene: TRBJ2-5; abundance: few; v_gene: TRBV6-6; len: 15; CDR3aa: CASSYLLTSRETQYF
d_gene: TRBD1; j_gene: TRBJ2-5; abundance: NA; v_gene: TRBV6-8; len: 15; CDR3aa: CASSTDRESPETQYF
d_gene: NA; j_gene: TRBJ2-1; abundance: NA; v_gene: TRBV6-5; len: 15; CDR3aa: CASSPGAGKCNEQFF
d_gene: NA; j_gene: TRBJ2-3; abundance: NA; v_gene: TRBV29-1; len: 12; CDR3aa: CSVDGVPDTQYF
d_gene: TRBD1; j_gene: TRBJ1-1; abundance: NA; v_gene: TRBV7-2; len: 14; CDR3aa: CASSLVGGAGEAFF
d_gene: NA; j_gene: TRBJ1-1; abundance: NA; v_gene: TRBV27; len: 14; CDR3aa: CASSLIFDSTEAFF
d_gene: TRBD2; j_gene: TRBJ2-1; abundance: NA; v_gene: TRBV13; len: 13; CDR3aa: CASSRGLAGEQFF
d_gene: NA; j_gene: TRBJ1-6; abundance: NA; v_gene: TRBV7-2; len: 12; CDR3aa: CASSFSYSPLHF
d_gene: NA; j_gene: TRBJ1-2; abundance: NA; v_gene: TRBV15; len: 13; CDR3aa: CATSGSGFYGYTF
d_gene: TRBD2; j_gene: TRBJ2-1; abundance: medium-sized; v_gene: TRBV6-4; len: 15; CDR3aa: CASSDSSGGANEQFF
d_gene: NA; j_gene: TRBJ1-5; abundance: few; v_gene: TRBV12-3/TRBV12-4; len: 15; CDR3aa: CASSALDSGYQPQHF
d_gene: NA; j_gene: TRBJ2-7; abundance: once; v_gene: TRBV14; len: 13; CDR3aa: CASSQARKFEQYF
d_gene: NA; j_gene: TRBJ1-5; abundance: NA; v_gene: TRBV7-9; len: 14; CDR3aa: CASSGSRPHQPQHF
d_gene: TRBD1; j_gene: TRBJ1-2; abundance: NA; v_gene: TRBV27; len: 16; CDR3aa: CASSASTGEVNYGYTF
d_gene: NA; j_gene: TRBJ1-2; abundance: NA; v_gene: TRBV9; len: 13; CDR3aa: CASSVGATTGYTF
d_gene: NA; j_gene: TRBJ2-1; abundance: once; v_gene: TRBV7-2; len: 16; CDR3aa: CVSRAFGGPDGNEQFF
d_gene: TRBD2; j_gene: TRBJ2-5; abundance: NA; v_gene: TRBV27; len: 17; CDR3aa: CASSLSGLAGDPETQYF
d_gene: NA; j_gene: TRBJ1-1; abundance: many; v_gene: TRBV6-1; len: 13; CDR3aa: CASTLKEYTEAFF